This is a list of T cell receptor beta chains from one sample in a study of Ad26.COV2.S vaccination and SARS-CoV-2 variants. The repertoire was sequenced with immunoSEQ multiplex PCR; TCRdb's copy has only in-frame clones and lacks some. The sample carries around 450,000 clones, about 90% recorded once. This specimen consisted of peripheral blood, obtained in a trial of Ad26.COV2.S vaccine versus placebo. These receptor sequences come from a person between 18 and 59 years old who received the Ad26.COV2.S COVID-19 vaccine or a placebo. Each CDR3 is given with its conserved first and last residue. Each record gives: V gene, clone size, J gene, D gene, CDR3 DNA, CDR3 protein. D genes are given only for firm matches. Size values are once, few and many counts, or a class for expanded clones, and some rows have none.

v_call: TRBV28
clone_size: NA
j_call: TRBJ1-6
d_call: NA
cdr3_nt: TGTGCCAGCAGGGGGGGCTCCTATAATTCACCCCTCCACTTT
cdr3_aa: CASRGGSYNSPLHF

v_call: TRBV19
clone_size: NA
j_call: TRBJ1-1
d_call: NA
cdr3_nt: TGTGCCAGTAGTATAAGGGTGGTTTTGTGGGGCGCGAACACTGAAGCTTTCTTT
cdr3_aa: CASSIRVVLWGANTEAFF

v_call: TRBV9
clone_size: NA
j_call: TRBJ2-1
d_call: NA
cdr3_nt: TGTGCCAGCAGCGCAAGACCAAGCGGGCAGCAGTTCTTC
cdr3_aa: CASSARPSGQQFF

v_call: TRBV5-1
clone_size: NA
j_call: TRBJ1-1
d_call: NA
cdr3_nt: TGCGCCAGCAGCACCCTCCCGACAGGTAACACTGAAGCTTTCTTT
cdr3_aa: CASSTLPTGNTEAFF

v_call: TRBV2
clone_size: NA
j_call: TRBJ1-6
d_call: NA
cdr3_nt: TGTGCCAGCAGTGAAGAAAGGGGCGGTAATTCACCCCTCCACTTT
cdr3_aa: CASSEERGGNSPLHF

v_call: TRBV7-3
clone_size: NA
j_call: TRBJ1-2
d_call: NA
cdr3_nt: TGTGCCAGCAGCTCAGACGGTTCGGGCTATGGCTACACCTTC
cdr3_aa: CASSSDGSGYGYTF

v_call: TRBV29-1
clone_size: NA
j_call: TRBJ2-7
d_call: NA
cdr3_nt: TGCAGCGTTGAAGAAGAGAGCTACGAGCAGTACTTC
cdr3_aa: CSVEEESYEQYF

v_call: TRBV28
clone_size: NA
j_call: TRBJ2-7
d_call: NA
cdr3_nt: TGTGCCAGCGATAACCTGGGCCGCTACGAGCAGTACTTC
cdr3_aa: CASDNLGRYEQYF

v_call: TRBV5-1
clone_size: NA
j_call: TRBJ2-5
d_call: TRBD1
cdr3_nt: TGCGCCAGCAGCTTGAACAGGGGTAATTTAGAGACCCAGTACTTC
cdr3_aa: CASSLNRGNLETQYF

v_call: TRBV29-1
clone_size: NA
j_call: TRBJ2-2
d_call: TRBD1
cdr3_nt: TGCAGCGTTGGACCCTCCGGGACAGGGGCCGGGGAGCTGTTTTTT
cdr3_aa: CSVGPSGTGAGELFF

v_call: TRBV5-6
clone_size: NA
j_call: TRBJ2-7
d_call: TRBD2
cdr3_nt: TGTGCCAGCAGCCCCCGGACTAGCTACGAGCAGTACTTC
cdr3_aa: CASSPRTSYEQYF

v_call: TRBV5-4
clone_size: once
j_call: TRBJ1-1
d_call: NA
cdr3_nt: TGTGCCAGCAGCTTGGATGTAGGGTCCACTGAAGCTTTCTTT
cdr3_aa: CASSLDVGSTEAFF

v_call: TRBV7-9
clone_size: NA
j_call: TRBJ2-1
d_call: NA
cdr3_nt: TGTGCCAGCAGCGCCGCTAGCGATCAGTACAATGAGCAGTTCTTC
cdr3_aa: CASSAASDQYNEQFF

v_call: TRBV6-2/TRBV6-3
clone_size: NA
j_call: TRBJ2-7
d_call: NA
cdr3_nt: TGTGCCAGCAGTTACTCGAGGTCAGAGACCTACGAGCAGTACTTC
cdr3_aa: CASSYSRSETYEQYF

v_call: TRBV7-9
clone_size: once
j_call: TRBJ2-5
d_call: TRBD1
cdr3_nt: TGTGCCAGCAGCCAATCGACAGGGGAAGAGACCCAGTACTTC
cdr3_aa: CASSQSTGEETQYF

v_call: TRBV24-1
clone_size: NA
j_call: TRBJ1-1
d_call: NA
cdr3_nt: TGTGCCACCAGTGATTTGGGAAACAGGGCGCGGAACACTGAAGCTTTCTTT
cdr3_aa: CATSDLGNRARNTEAFF

v_call: TRBV7-6
clone_size: NA
j_call: TRBJ2-7
d_call: TRBD1
cdr3_nt: TGTGCCAGCAGCAAGCAGGGACAGGTTTTTGCCTACGAGCAGTACTTC
cdr3_aa: CASSKQGQVFAYEQYF

v_call: TRBV6-2/TRBV6-3
clone_size: NA
j_call: TRBJ2-7
d_call: TRBD1
cdr3_nt: TGTGCCAGCACCCCCAACACAGGGGGCTTGGTTCACGAGCAGTACTTC
cdr3_aa: CASTPNTGGLVHEQYF

v_call: TRBV5-4
clone_size: NA
j_call: TRBJ2-7
d_call: NA
cdr3_nt: TGTGCCAGCAGCTTGGAATTTACCCGGGACTTCTCCTACGAGCAGTACTTC
cdr3_aa: CASSLEFTRDFSYEQYF

v_call: TRBV9
clone_size: NA
j_call: TRBJ2-6
d_call: NA
cdr3_nt: TGTGCCAGCAGTGGACTGAGCTCTGGGGCCAACGTCCTGACTTTC
cdr3_aa: CASSGLSSGANVLTF

v_call: TRBV11-2
clone_size: NA
j_call: TRBJ2-5
d_call: NA
cdr3_nt: TGTGCCAGCAGCTTAGGGAGGGGGCGGAAACTTCAAGAGACCCAGTACTTC
cdr3_aa: CASSLGRGRKLQETQYF

v_call: TRBV5-1
clone_size: NA
j_call: TRBJ2-6
d_call: TRBD1
cdr3_nt: TGCGCCAGCAGTCACTCAGGTTTGAGGACAGGGGCTTCTGGGGCCAACGTCCTGACTTTC
cdr3_aa: CASSHSGLRTGASGANVLTF

v_call: TRBV30
clone_size: NA
j_call: TRBJ2-1
d_call: NA
cdr3_nt: TGTGCCTGGAGCCTAAGGCGCTTCCCCTACAATGAGCAGTTCTTC
cdr3_aa: CAWSLRRFPYNEQFF

v_call: TRBV4-3
clone_size: NA
j_call: TRBJ2-7
d_call: NA
cdr3_nt: TGCGCCAGCAGCCCTTCCTCCTCAGGGTCCGGTGGTTACGAGCAGTACTTC
cdr3_aa: CASSPSSSGSGGYEQYF

v_call: TRBV13
clone_size: NA
j_call: TRBJ2-5
d_call: NA
cdr3_nt: TGTGCCAGCAGCTTGGCCGGGGTAGGGCTTGGGACCCAGTACTTC
cdr3_aa: CASSLAGVGLGTQYF

v_call: TRBV6-4
clone_size: many
j_call: TRBJ2-3
d_call: TRBD1
cdr3_nt: TGTGCCAGCAGTGCCTCGACAGGGTCAGATACGCAGTATTTT
cdr3_aa: CASSASTGSDTQYF

v_call: TRBV5-8
clone_size: NA
j_call: TRBJ2-5
d_call: TRBD1
cdr3_nt: TGTGCCAGCAGCATAGACAGGGGCGACACCCAGTACTTC
cdr3_aa: CASSIDRGDTQYF

v_call: TRBV24-1
clone_size: NA
j_call: TRBJ2-3
d_call: NA
cdr3_nt: TGTGCCACCAGTGTTGCGGGATCAGATACGCAGTATTTT
cdr3_aa: CATSVAGSDTQYF

v_call: TRBV3-1/TRBV3-2
clone_size: NA
j_call: TRBJ2-7
d_call: NA
cdr3_nt: TGTGCCAGCAGCCACACAGGTTCCTCCTACGAGCAGTACTTC
cdr3_aa: CASSHTGSSYEQYF

v_call: TRBV2
clone_size: few
j_call: TRBJ2-7
d_call: TRBD2
cdr3_nt: TGTGCCAGCAAGACTAGCGACTCCTACGAGCAGTACTTC
cdr3_aa: CASKTSDSYEQYF

v_call: TRBV18
clone_size: NA
j_call: TRBJ2-1
d_call: TRBD2
cdr3_nt: TGTGCCAGCTCCCCCGGACTAGAGGGTTACAATGAGCAGTTCTTC
cdr3_aa: CASSPGLEGYNEQFF